Shown below are 18 T cell receptor beta chains from a single sample sequenced in a study of T-cell memory formation after mild COVID-19. TCRdb used MiXCR to reprocess the 5' RACE reads, holding one entry per CDR3 protein. The sample includes 560,000 or so distinct CDR3 sequences, around 15% of them seen just once. Input material: PBMCs or a T cell subset sorted from them (not recorded which). These receptors all stem from an adult woman who had mild COVID-19 (a few samples of this study predate the infection). Cell type and time point are not known.

The rearrangement joins TRBV5-6 to TRBJ2-3; 12 bases fit TRBD1. Germline V gene lookup returns CDR1 SGHDT and CDR2 YYEEEE. V lost 5 bases, J lost 9 bases, and 10 bases stayed unmatched. This CDR3 has 15 residues. The CDR3 sequence is CASRGTGGGLGTQYF. The CDR3 DNA reads TGTGCCAGCAGGGGGACAGGGGGCGGATTAGGGACGCAGTATTTT.

In its sample, this clonotype was seen a few times. The gene calls are TRBV5-1 and TRBJ2-7, with 8 nucleotides matching TRBD1. This CDR3 comprises 17 residues. Germline lookup yields CDR1 SGHRS and CDR2 YFSETQ. V lost 0 bases to trimming and J lost 4 bases; unmatched junction nucleotides: 12. The chain's CDR3 is CASSLDRGKFARYEQYF. The CDR3 nucleotides are TGCGCCAGCAGCTTGGACAGGGGGAAATTTGCGAGATACGAGCAGTACTTC.

This clonotype was observed a handful of times. V and J are TRBV7-8 and TRBJ2-6; 7 positions agree with TRBD2. The V segment lost 1 base and the J segment 0 bases; nucleotides outside the gene matches: 12. Per germline, CDR1 SGHVS and CDR2 FQNEAQ. The CDR3 covers 20 residues. The DNA of the CDR3 is TGTGCCAGCAGCTTAGGCTCTATTCTAGCGGAGCTCTCTGGGGCCAACGTCCTGACTTTC. Its protein product is CASSLGSILAELSGANVLTF.

This clonotype showed up just a few times. The rearrangement joins TRBV19 to TRBJ2-2, with 12 positions matching TRBD2. This CDR3 region has 18 residues. Germline V gene sequence: CDR1 LNHDA, CDR2 SQIVND (reference sequence). V lost 3 bases, J lost 5 bases, and 10 bases stayed unmatched. CDR3 nucleotides: TGTGCCAGTAGTATTATGAGACTAGCGGGGGCTCGGACCGGGGAGCTGTTTTTT. Translated: CASSIMRLAGARTGELFF. The full variable domain, completed using reference TRBV19 and TRBJ2-2, is DGGITQSPKYLFRKEGQNVTLSCEQNLNHDAMYWYRQDPGQGLRLIYYSQIVNDFQKGDIAEGYSVSREKKESFPLTVTSAQKNPTAFYLCASSIMRLAGARTGELFFGEGSRLTVL.

This clonotype has ten or more counts. This chain joins TRBV7-2 and TRBJ2-5; 8 bases match TRBD1. The V segment lost 5 bases and the J segment 7 bases; nucleotides outside the gene matches: 9. The CDR3 sequence is 14 residues long. Germline assignment: CDR1 SGHTA and CDR2 FQGNSA. The CDR3 sequence is CASSHRQGLGTQYF. For the CDR3, the DNA is TGTGCCAGCAGCCATAGACAGGGGCTGGGGACCCAGTACTTC.

This clonotype turned up a few times. CDR3 sequence (DNA): TGTGCCAGCTCACCCCTAGCGGGGGAAGCCTACGAGCAGTACTTC. Translated: CASSPLAGEAYEQYF. The genes are TRBV18 and TRBJ2-7; 10 nucleotides align to TRBD2. The V gene end was trimmed by 3 bases and the J gene end by 2 bases; junction bases not matched to a gene: 4. Germline CDR1 reads KGHSH; CDR2 reads LQKENI. CDR3 size: 15 residues. The variable domain in full, with the rest retrieved from reference TRBV18 and TRBJ2-7, is NAGVMQNPRHLVRRRGQEARLRCSPMKGHSHVYWYRQLPEEGLKFMVYLQKENIIDESGMPKERFSAEFPKEGPSILRIQQVVRGDSAAYFCASSPLAGEAYEQYFGPGTRLTVT.

This sequence joins TRBV3-1 and TRBJ1-2; TRBD1 matches 7 bases. The CDR3 spans 14 residues. The V and J ends lost 3 bases and 4 bases, in that order; junction bases with no gene match: 5. CDR1 and CDR2 (germline): LGHDT, YNNKEL (reference sequence). The CDR3 spells CASSHTGTAYGYTF. The CDR3, as DNA: TGTGCCAGCAGCCACACGGGGACAGCCTATGGCTACACCTTC.

The table lists this clonotype with many counts. V gene TRBV2 combines with J gene TRBJ2-7, with D hard to call. CDR1 and CDR2 from the germline V gene are SNHLY and FYNNEI. Trimming cost V 7 bases and J 2 bases, with 9 bases left between them. The CDR3 consists of 12 residues. DNA for the CDR3: TGTGCCAGCACCTTACTTACCTACGAGCAGTACTTC. Translating gives CASTLLTYEQYF. The full variable domain, rest sourced from reference TRBV2 and TRBJ2-7, is EPEVTQTPSHQVTQMGQEVILRCVPISNHLYFYWYRQILGQKVEFLVSFYNNEISEKSEIFDDQFSVERPDGSNFTLKIRSTKLEDSAMYFCASTLLTYEQYFGPGTRLTVT.

The V gene is TRBV7-9, the J gene TRBJ1-4, with D tentatively TRBD1 (5 bases). The length of the CDR3 is 15 residues. Deletions cut 5 bases from V and 5 bases from J, with 15 bases between. Germline CDR1 is SEHNR and CDR2 is FQNEAQ (reference sequence). The CDR3 DNA sequence: TGTGCCAGCAGCCCGAGCCAGACAGTCAATGAAAAACTGTTTTTT. Protein product: CASSPSQTVNEKLFF.

The sample holds a few counts of this clonotype. The chain carries TRBV5-1 and TRBJ1-1; no firm D call. Germline CDR1 is SGHRS and CDR2 is YFSETQ. Trimming removed 0 bases from V and 5 bases from J, with 20 bases in between. The CDR3 is 17 residues long. In nucleotides, the CDR3 is TGCGCCAGCAGCTTGGAAGTATCCGGGTCGCTGGGGACTGAAGCTTTCTTT. Translation gives CASSLEVSGSLGTEAFF.

As for this clonotype: Without the conserved terminal phenylalanine or tryptophan, this CDR3 likely stems from a read error. CDR3 bases: TGTGCCAGCAGCACTGACAATCACAATGAGCAGTTCTTA. The encoded protein is CASSTDNHNEQFL. The chain has TRBV7-9 and TRBJ2-1, with unresolved D. Germline-derived CDR1 and CDR2 are SEHNR and FQNEAQ (reference sequence). The CDR3 has 13 amino acids. V lost 5 bases and J 5 bases, leaving 10 bases between the germline ends.

The CDR3 region has the DNA TGTGCCAGCAGCTTCCATGCGGGGACCTACCAAGAGACCCAGTACTTC. This codes for CASSFHAGTYQETQYF. The genes are TRBV7-8 and TRBJ2-5, with D perhaps matching TRBD2 (6 bases). The CDR3 has 16 residues. In germline, CDR1 is SGHVS, CDR2 FQNEAQ. V was shortened by 3 bases and J by 0 bases, with 14 bases between the two germline ends.

This clonotype was seen a few times. CDR3 coding DNA: TGTGCCAGCAGCTCCAGGACAGACTATGGCTACACCTTC. Translation: CASSSRTDYGYTF. The chain employs TRBV11-3 and TRBJ1-2, with D tentatively TRBD1 (6 bases). Germline CDR1 is SGHNT and CDR2 is YENEEA. Trimming pared 4 bases from V and 3 bases from J, leaving 9 bases between. This CDR3 has 13 amino acids.

The chain couples TRBV7-9 to TRBJ1-2; possible D gene TRBD1, 6 bases. This CDR3 has 12 residues. The V gene lost 8 bases and the J gene lost 4 bases, with 11 bases spanning the gap. Per the germline V gene, CDR1 is SEHNR and CDR2 is FQNEAQ (reference sequence). The CDR3 nucleotides read TGTGCCAGCGCATGGGACATCTATGGCTACACCTTC. Translating it yields CASAWDIYGYTF.

This clonotype was observed a few times. The chain employs TRBV7-2 and TRBJ2-5; D call uncertain. The CDR3 is 12 residues long. V lost 1 base to trimming and J lost 9 bases, with 9 bases between them. Germline V lookup: CDR1 SGHTA, CDR2 FQGNSA. CDR3 residues: CASSLVFMAQYF. CDR3 in DNA: TGTGCCAGCAGCTTAGTTTTTATGGCCCAGTACTTC.

This clonotype was counted between two and nine times. Here the CDR3 reads CASSQMLRENEQFF. The CDR3, as DNA: TGTGCCAGCAGCCAAATGTTAAGGGAGAATGAGCAGTTCTTC. The chain uses TRBV3-1 and TRBJ2-1; D perhaps matches TRBD2 (5 bases). Germline lookup yields CDR1 LGHDT and CDR2 YNNKEL (reference sequence). CDR3 length: 14 residues. V was cut by 2 bases and J by 7 bases, with 12 bases left in between.

This clonotype was seen many times. The chain has TRBV13 and TRBJ2-7; 8 bases are a match to TRBD2. CDR1 and CDR2 from the germline V gene are PRHDT and FYEKMQ (reference sequence). V lost 3 bases, J lost 2 bases, and 0 bases stayed unmatched. The CDR3 is 13 amino acids. The CDR3 bases are TGTGCCAGCAGCTTGCGGGGGGCCTACGAGCAGTACTTC. Translation gives CASSLRGAYEQYF.

This clonotype occurred a few times. The V and J genes are TRBV13 and TRBJ2-7, with D perhaps being TRBD1 or TRBD2 (6 bases each). V dropped 5 bases and J dropped 7 bases, with 18 bases sitting between them. Germline V gives CDR1 PRHDT, CDR2 FYEKMQ (reference sequence). This CDR3 is built from 14 residues. CDR3 sequence (DNA): TGTGCCAGCAGCCCTAATGGAGGGGGATATGAGCAGTACTTC. It translates to CASSPNGGGYEQYF.